The rows below give T cell receptor beta chains drawn from one sample of a study of identifying expanded T cells in peripheral blood. Profiling relied on immunoSEQ multiplex PCR, and the TCRdb table lists in-frame clones only, not all of them. Of approximately 120,000 clones in the sample, roughly 84% were seen once. Sequenced material: blood. Every receptor here comes from a person aged 18 to 75 in good health. Each CDR3 is given with its conserved first and last residue. D genes are given only for firm matches. Size tells how often a clone was seen (once, few, many) or the class of an expanded clone, and some rows leave it out.

cdr3_length,d_call,clone_size,v_call,j_call,cdr3_aa,cdr3_nt
17,TRBD1,.,TRBV7-6,TRBJ1-5,CASSSPDRVYSNQPQHF,TGTGCCAGCAGCTCCCCGGACAGGGTATATAGCAATCAGCCCCAGCATTTT
16,TRBD1,.,TRBV9,TRBJ1-6,CASSSRTGEVNSPLHF,TGTGCCAGCAGCTCTCGGACAGGGGAGGTTAATTCACCCCTCCACTTT
15,.,.,TRBV9,TRBJ1-1,CASSVVVGAVGEAFF,TGTGCCAGCAGCGTAGTAGTGGGGGCGGTGGGGGAAGCTTTCTTT
14,.,.,TRBV9,TRBJ1-2,CASSVGTSNYGYTF,TGTGCCAGCAGCGTAGGCACGTCTAACTATGGCTACACCTTC
15,.,.,TRBV28,TRBJ1-2,CASSSQVGLNGGYTF,TGTGCCAGCAGTTCCCAGGTGGGCTTAAACGGGGGCTACACCTTC
14,TRBD2,.,TRBV7-9,TRBJ2-1,CATPPGTIHGEQFF,TGTGCCACCCCACCCGGGACTATTCATGGTGAGCAGTTCTTC
14,.,.,TRBV6-1,TRBJ2-7,CASSEPWGADEQYF,TGTGCCAGCAGTGAACCGTGGGGGGCTGACGAGCAGTACTTC
14,.,.,TRBV9,TRBJ2-7,CASSSGQSSYEQYF,TGTGCCAGCAGCTCCGGACAGAGCTCCTACGAGCAGTACTTC
15,.,few,TRBV19,TRBJ1-6,CASVDGPNYNSPLHF,TGTGCCAGCGTGGACGGACCGAACTATAATTCACCCCTCCACTTT
16,.,.,TRBV6-5,TRBJ2-3,CASSYSGNPYTDTQYF,TGTGCCAGCAGTTACTCAGGGAACCCGTACACAGATACGCAGTATTTT
17,.,.,TRBV11-3,TRBJ2-3,CASSLRGTGAGFDTQYF,TGTGCCAGCAGCTTAAGGGGGACGGGGGCAGGTTTTGATACGCAGTATTTT
16,TRBD2,.,TRBV11-3,TRBJ2-3,CASSLALGLAGDTQYF,TGTGCCAGCAGCTTAGCTCTGGGATTAGCGGGAGATACGCAGTATTTT
14,.,.,TRBV7-6,TRBJ2-5,CASTLTADQETQYF,TGTGCCAGCACCTTAACGGCAGACCAAGAGACCCAGTACTTC
15,.,.,TRBV10-3,TRBJ2-5,CAISETQDGVETQYF,TGTGCCATCAGTGAGACCCAGGACGGGGTGGAGACCCAGTACTTC
13,TRBD1,.,TRBV27,TRBJ1-1,CASSLDRGNEAFF,TGTGCCAGCAGCCTTGACAGGGGCAATGAAGCTTTCTTT
13,TRBD1,few,TRBV11-2,TRBJ1-2,CASSSSSDRAYTF,TGTGCCAGCAGCTCCTCCTCGGACAGGGCCTACACCTTC
15,.,.,TRBV11-3,TRBJ2-7,CASSLEGARAGEQYF,TGTGCCAGCAGCTTAGAGGGGGCTCGTGCGGGCGAGCAGTACTTC
15,TRBD1,.,TRBV11-2,TRBJ2-1,CASSLEGQGFSEQFF,TGTGCCAGCAGCTTAGAGGGACAGGGGTTCAGTGAGCAGTTCTTC
18,.,.,TRBV27,TRBJ2-3,CASSFQAGRVTPADTQYF,TGTGCCAGCAGTTTCCAGGCGGGTCGAGTTACACCCGCAGATACGCAGTATTTT
13,.,.,TRBV7-8,TRBJ1-1,CASSFNQGTEAFF,TGTGCCAGCAGCTTTAACCAGGGGACTGAAGCTTTCTTT
14,.,.,TRBV7-2,TRBJ2-1,CASSFPSSRNEQFF,TGTGCCAGCAGCTTCCCATCTTCTCGGAATGAGCAGTTCTTC
17,.,.,TRBV4-1,TRBJ1-1,CASSVAGHLTPDTEAFF,TGCGCCAGCAGCGTCGCGGGACATCTCACCCCTGACACTGAAGCTTTCTTT
15,.,.,TRBV9,TRBJ1-2,CASSVGSTINYGYTF,TGTGCCAGCAGCGTAGGTTCAACGATTAACTATGGCTACACCTTC
14,TRBD1,.,TRBV7-8,TRBJ1-5,CASSPGTGNQPQHF,TGTGCCAGCAGCCCCGGGACAGGGAATCAGCCCCAGCATTTT
19,TRBD1,.,TRBV28,TRBJ1-4,CASSRYRDRGSRANEKLFF,TGTGCCAGCAGTCGTTACCGGGACAGGGGGAGTCGGGCTAATGAAAAACTGTTTTTT
15,.,.,TRBV2,TRBJ1-5,CASSVPRQRNQPQHF,TGTGCCAGCAGTGTGCCGCGGCAGAGGAATCAGCCCCAGCATTTT
16,.,.,TRBV7-8,TRBJ1-6,CATSPLQGYYNSPLHF,TGTGCCACCTCACCCTTACAGGGCTACTACAATTCACCCCTCCACTTT
15,TRBD1,.,TRBV2,TRBJ1-2,CASSYTGEGRYGYTF,TGTGCCAGCAGTTACACAGGGGAAGGTCGCTATGGCTACACCTTC
14,.,once,TRBV5-6,TRBJ2-7,CASSFGTTTYEQYF,TGTGCCAGCAGCTTTGGGACAACTACCTACGAGCAGTACTTC
13,.,.,TRBV18,TRBJ2-4,CASSSPSKNIQYF,TGTGCCAGCTCATCTCCATCCAAAAACATTCAGTACTTC
15,.,.,TRBV10-1,TRBJ2-1,CATNNHGGLNNEQFF,TGCGCCACCAATAATCACGGGGGGCTGAACAATGAGCAGTTCTTC
12,.,few,TRBV30,TRBJ1-2,CAWSSGPGGYTF,TGTGCCTGGAGTTCCGGGCCGGGTGGCTACACCTTC
13,.,once,TRBV11-3,TRBJ2-3,CASSLDGGLGQYF,TGTGCCAGCAGCTTAGATGGGGGGCTGGGGCAGTATTTT
14,TRBD1,.,TRBV5-8,TRBJ2-7,CASSLGQGAYEQYF,TGTGCCAGCAGCTTGGGACAGGGGGCTTACGAGCAGTACTTC
18,.,.,TRBV5-1,TRBJ1-2,CASSWFKGFVMGKYGYTF,TGCGCCAGCAGCTGGTTTAAAGGTTTTGTCATGGGTAAATATGGCTACACCTTC
12,.,once,TRBV2,TRBJ2-5,CASSAGTHGKYF,TGTGCCAGCTCTGCCGGGACACATGGAAAGTACTTC
16,.,.,TRBV23-1,TRBJ1-6,CASSLHQGRADSPLHF,TGCGCCAGCAGTCTCCACCAGGGCAGGGCCGATTCACCCCTCCACTTT
14,.,.,TRBV7-6,TRBJ1-4,CASSVGVEGEKLFF,TGTGCCAGCAGCGTAGGAGTCGAGGGCGAAAAACTGTTTTTT
15,TRBD2,.,TRBV6-5,TRBJ2-7,CASSYSNGGSYEQYF,TGTGCCAGCAGTTACTCGAACGGGGGGTCCTACGAGCAGTACTTC
14,.,.,TRBV6-5,TRBJ2-7,CASRSPGHLYEQYF,TGTGCCAGCAGATCTCCGGGACACCTCTACGAGCAGTACTTC
12,.,.,TRBV6-5,TRBJ2-7,CASRAGYYEQYF,TGTGCCAGCAGGGCGGGGTACTACGAGCAGTACTTC
15,.,.,TRBV2,TRBJ2-7,CASSWSGTSTYEQYF,TGTGCCAGCAGTTGGTCCGGGACATCTACCTACGAGCAGTACTTC
16,.,.,TRBV5-6,TRBJ1-1,CASSVLRGGVNTEAFF,TGTGCCAGCAGCGTCCTAAGGGGGGGAGTGAACACTGAAGCTTTCTTT
16,.,.,TRBV11-3,TRBJ2-3,CASSFMLGALTDTQYF,TGTGCCAGCAGCTTTATGTTAGGGGCCTTAACAGATACGCAGTATTTT
14,.,.,TRBV4-3,TRBJ2-3,CASSLGASTDTQYF,TGCGCCAGCAGCCTGGGGGCTTCCACAGATACGCAGTATTTT
12,.,few,TRBV29-1,TRBJ1-2,CSEGQPNYGYTF,TGCAGCGAGGGACAACCTAACTATGGCTACACCTTC
11,.,.,TRBV20-1,TRBJ1-3,CSAREGNTIYF,TGCAGTGCTAGAGAGGGAAACACCATATATTTT
14,.,.,TRBV19,TRBJ2-7,CASQTDSLSYEQYF,TGTGCCAGTCAGACGGACTCCCTCTCCTACGAGCAGTACTTC
13,TRBD1,.,TRBV2,TRBJ2-5,CASRPGQGKTQYF,TGTGCCAGCAGGCCGGGACAGGGAAAGACCCAGTACTTC
13,TRBD1,.,TRBV4-3,TRBJ1-2,CASSDEGQPRHTF,TGCGCCAGCAGCGATGAGGGACAGCCGAGGCACACCTTC
14,.,.,TRBV2,TRBJ2-2,CASRYRTGPGELFF,TGTGCCAGCAGATACCGAACAGGGCCCGGGGAGCTGTTTTTT
15,.,.,TRBV7-2,TRBJ2-2,CASSLVWQGTGELFF,TGTGCCAGCAGCTTAGTGTGGCAGGGCACCGGGGAGCTGTTTTTT
15,.,.,TRBV27,TRBJ1-5,CASSLKQGGNQPQHF,TGTGCCAGCAGTTTAAAACAGGGAGGGAATCAGCCCCAGCATTTT
11,.,.,TRBV10-3,TRBJ2-3,CAISERDTQYF,TGTGCCATCAGTGAGCGAGATACGCAGTATTTT
15,.,.,TRBV11-2,TRBJ1-1,CASSLAAGRWTEAFF,TGTGCCAGCAGCTTAGCGGCCGGCCGGTGGACTGAAGCTTTCTTT
13,TRBD1,.,TRBV19,TRBJ2-7,CASRGQAAYEQYF,TGTGCCAGTAGGGGACAGGCCGCCTACGAGCAGTACTTC
11,.,.,TRBV27,TRBJ1-1,CASSLRGEAFF,TGTGCCAGCAGTTTACGGGGTGAAGCTTTCTTT
13,.,.,TRBV29-1,TRBJ2-3,CSAAGPAGDTQYF,TGCAGCGCAGCGGGTCCGGCGGGGGATACGCAGTATTTT